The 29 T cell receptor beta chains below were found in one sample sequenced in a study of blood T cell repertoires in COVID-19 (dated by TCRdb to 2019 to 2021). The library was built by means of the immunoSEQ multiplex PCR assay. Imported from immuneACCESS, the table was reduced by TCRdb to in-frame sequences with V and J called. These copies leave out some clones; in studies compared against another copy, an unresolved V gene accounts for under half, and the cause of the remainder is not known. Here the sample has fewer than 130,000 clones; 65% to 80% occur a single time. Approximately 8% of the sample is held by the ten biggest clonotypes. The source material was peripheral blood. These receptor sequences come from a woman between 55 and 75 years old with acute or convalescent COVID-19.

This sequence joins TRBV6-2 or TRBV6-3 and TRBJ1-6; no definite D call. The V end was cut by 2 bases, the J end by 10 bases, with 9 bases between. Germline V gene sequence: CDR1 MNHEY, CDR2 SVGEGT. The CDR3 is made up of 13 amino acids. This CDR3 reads CASSYRSGSPLHF. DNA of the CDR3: TGTGCCAGCAGTTACCGTAGCGGCTCACCCCTCCACTTT.

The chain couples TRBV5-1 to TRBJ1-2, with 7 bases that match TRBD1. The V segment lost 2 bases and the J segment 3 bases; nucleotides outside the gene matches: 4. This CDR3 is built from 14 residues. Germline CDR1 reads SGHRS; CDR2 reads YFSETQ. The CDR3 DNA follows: TGCGCCAGCAGCTTAGGGGGCTCGGACTATGGCTACACCTTC. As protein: CASSLGGSDYGYTF.

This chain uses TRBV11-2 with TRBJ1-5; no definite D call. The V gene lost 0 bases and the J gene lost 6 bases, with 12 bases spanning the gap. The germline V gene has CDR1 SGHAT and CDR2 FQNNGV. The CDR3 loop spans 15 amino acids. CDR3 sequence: CASSLDGSLGQPQHF. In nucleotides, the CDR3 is TGTGCCAGCAGCTTAGATGGGAGTCTCGGTCAGCCCCAGCATTTT.

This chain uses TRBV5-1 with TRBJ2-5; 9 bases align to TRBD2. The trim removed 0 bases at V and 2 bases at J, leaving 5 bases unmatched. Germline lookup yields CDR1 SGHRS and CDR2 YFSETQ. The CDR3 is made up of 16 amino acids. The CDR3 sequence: CASSLEASGKQETQYF. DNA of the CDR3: TGCGCCAGCAGCTTGGAAGCTAGCGGGAAACAAGAGACCCAGTACTTC. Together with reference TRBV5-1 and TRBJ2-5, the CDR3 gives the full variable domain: KAGVTQTPRYLIKTRGQQVTLSCSPISGHRSVSWYQQTPGQGLQFLFEYFSETQRNKGNFPGRFSGRQFSNSRSEMNVSTLELGDSALYLCASSLEASGKQETQYFGPGTRLLVL.

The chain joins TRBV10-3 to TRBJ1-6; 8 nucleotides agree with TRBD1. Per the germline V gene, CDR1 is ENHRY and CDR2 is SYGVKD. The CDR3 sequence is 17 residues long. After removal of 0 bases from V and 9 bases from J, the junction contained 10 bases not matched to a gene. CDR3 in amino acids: CAISESEFGQGVSPLHF. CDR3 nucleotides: TGTGCCATCAGTGAGTCGGAATTTGGACAGGGTGTTTCACCCCTCCACTTT.

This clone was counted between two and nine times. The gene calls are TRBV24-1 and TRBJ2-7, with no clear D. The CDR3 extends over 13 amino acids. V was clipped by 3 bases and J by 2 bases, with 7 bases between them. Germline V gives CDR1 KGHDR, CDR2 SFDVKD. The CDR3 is CATSDGVAYEQYF. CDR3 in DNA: TGTGCCACCAGTGATGGAGTAGCCTACGAGCAGTACTTC.

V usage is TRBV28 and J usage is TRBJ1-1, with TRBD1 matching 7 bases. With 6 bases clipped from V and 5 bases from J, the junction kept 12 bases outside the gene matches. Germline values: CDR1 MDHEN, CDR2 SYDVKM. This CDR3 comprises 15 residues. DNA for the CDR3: TGTGCCAGCAGACACCACTCACAGGGGAAGACTGAAGCTTTCTTT. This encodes CASRHHSQGKTEAFF.

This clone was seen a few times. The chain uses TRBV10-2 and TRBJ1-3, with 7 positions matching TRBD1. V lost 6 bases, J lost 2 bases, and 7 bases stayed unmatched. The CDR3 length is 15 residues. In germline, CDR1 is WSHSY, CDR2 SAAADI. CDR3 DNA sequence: TGCGCCAGCAGGACCGACAGGGTTCCTGGAAACACCATATATTTT. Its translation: CASRTDRVPGNTIYF.

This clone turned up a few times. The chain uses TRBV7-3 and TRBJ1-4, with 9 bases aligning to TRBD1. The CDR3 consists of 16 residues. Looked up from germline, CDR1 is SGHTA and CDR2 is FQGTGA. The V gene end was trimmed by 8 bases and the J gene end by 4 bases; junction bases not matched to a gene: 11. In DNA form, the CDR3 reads TGTGCCAGCTTTCCAAGGGACAGGGTATATAATGAAAAACTGTTTTTT. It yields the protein CASFPRDRVYNEKLFF.

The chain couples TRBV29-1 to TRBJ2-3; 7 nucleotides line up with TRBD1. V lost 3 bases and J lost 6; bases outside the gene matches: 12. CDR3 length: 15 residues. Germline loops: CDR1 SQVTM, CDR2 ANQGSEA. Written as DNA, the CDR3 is TGCAGCGTTGAGCGGACAGGAGACCTGGTGGATACGCAGTATTTT. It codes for CSVERTGDLVDTQYF.

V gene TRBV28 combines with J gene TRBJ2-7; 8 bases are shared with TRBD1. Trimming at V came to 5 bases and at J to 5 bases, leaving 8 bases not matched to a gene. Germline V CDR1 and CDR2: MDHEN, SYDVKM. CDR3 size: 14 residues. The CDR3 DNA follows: TGTGCCAGCAGTACTGACAGGGGCGCGGACGAGCAGTACTTC. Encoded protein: CASSTDRGADEQYF.

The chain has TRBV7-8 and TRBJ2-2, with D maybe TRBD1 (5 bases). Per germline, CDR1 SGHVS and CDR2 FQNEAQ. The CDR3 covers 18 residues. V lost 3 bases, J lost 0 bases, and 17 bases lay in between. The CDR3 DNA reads TGTGCCAGCAGCTTGAGGCCCAGGACATCTTCGAACACCGGGGAGCTGTTTTTT. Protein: CASSLRPRTSSNTGELFF.

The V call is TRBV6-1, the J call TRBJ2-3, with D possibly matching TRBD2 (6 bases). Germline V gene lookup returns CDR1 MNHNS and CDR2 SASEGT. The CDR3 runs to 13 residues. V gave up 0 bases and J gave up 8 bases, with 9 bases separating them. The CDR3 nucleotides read TGTGCCAGCAGTGAAGCGCTCGGGGGTACGCAGTATTTT. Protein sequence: CASSEALGGTQYF.

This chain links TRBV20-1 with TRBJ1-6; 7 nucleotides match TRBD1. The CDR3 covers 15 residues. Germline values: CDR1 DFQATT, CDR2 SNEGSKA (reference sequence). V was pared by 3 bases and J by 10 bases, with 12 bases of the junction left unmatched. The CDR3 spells CSASFGRGKLSPLHF. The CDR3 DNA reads TGCAGTGCTAGTTTTGGCAGGGGGAAATTATCACCCCTCCACTTT.

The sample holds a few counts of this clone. Here the CDR3 DNA reads TGCAGCGTTGAAGTGCAGAACATTCAGTACTTC. Its protein product is CSVEVQNIQYF. This chain uses TRBV29-1 with TRBJ2-4; D gene ambiguous. V was trimmed by 1 base and J by 7 bases, leaving 5 bases between them. CDR1 is SQVTM, CDR2 ANQGSEA, per germline. CDR3 length: 11 amino acids.

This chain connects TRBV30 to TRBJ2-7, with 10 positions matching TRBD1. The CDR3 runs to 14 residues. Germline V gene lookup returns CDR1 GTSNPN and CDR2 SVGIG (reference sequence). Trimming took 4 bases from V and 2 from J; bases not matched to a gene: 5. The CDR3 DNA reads TGTGCCTGGAATCCCGGGACAGGGGCCTACGAGCAGTACTTC. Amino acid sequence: CAWNPGTGAYEQYF. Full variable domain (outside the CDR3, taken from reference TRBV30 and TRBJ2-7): SQTIHQWPATLVQPVGSPLSLECTVEGTSNPNLYWYRQAAGRGLQLLFYSVGIGQISSEVPQNLSASRPQDRQFILSSKKLLLSDSGFYLCAWNPGTGAYEQYFGPGTRLTVT.

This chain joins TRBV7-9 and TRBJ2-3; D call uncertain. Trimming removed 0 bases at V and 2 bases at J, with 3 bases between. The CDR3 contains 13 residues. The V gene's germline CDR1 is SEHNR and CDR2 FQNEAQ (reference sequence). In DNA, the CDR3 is TGTGCCAGCAGCTTAGCCTTCACAGATACGCAGTATTTT. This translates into CASSLAFTDTQYF.

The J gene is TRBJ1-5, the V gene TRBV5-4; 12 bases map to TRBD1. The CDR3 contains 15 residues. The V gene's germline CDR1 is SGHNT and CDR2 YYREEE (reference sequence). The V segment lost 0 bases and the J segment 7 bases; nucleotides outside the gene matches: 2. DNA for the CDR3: TGTGCCAGCAGCTTGGCGGGACAGGGGGCCCAGCCCCAGCATTTT. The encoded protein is CASSLAGQGAQPQHF. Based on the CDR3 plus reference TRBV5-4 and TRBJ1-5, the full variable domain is ETGVTQSPTHLIKTRGQQVTLRCSSQSGHNTVSWYQQALGQGPQFIFQYYREEENGRGNFPPRFSGLQFPNYSSELNVNALELDDSALYLCASSLAGQGAQPQHFGDGTRLSIL.

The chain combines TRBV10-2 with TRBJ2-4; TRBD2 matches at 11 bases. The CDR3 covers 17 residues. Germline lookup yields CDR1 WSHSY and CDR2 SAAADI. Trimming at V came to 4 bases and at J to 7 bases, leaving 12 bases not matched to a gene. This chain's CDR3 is CASSATSGGPLGNIQYF. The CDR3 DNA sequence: TGCGCCAGCAGTGCCACTAGCGGGGGTCCCCTTGGGAACATTCAGTACTTC.

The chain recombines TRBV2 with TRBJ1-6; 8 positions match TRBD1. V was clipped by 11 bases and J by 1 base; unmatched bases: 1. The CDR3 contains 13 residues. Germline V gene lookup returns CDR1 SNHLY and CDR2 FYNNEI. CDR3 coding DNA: TGTGCCGACAGGGGTTCCTATAATTCACCCCTCCACTTT. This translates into CADRGSYNSPLHF.

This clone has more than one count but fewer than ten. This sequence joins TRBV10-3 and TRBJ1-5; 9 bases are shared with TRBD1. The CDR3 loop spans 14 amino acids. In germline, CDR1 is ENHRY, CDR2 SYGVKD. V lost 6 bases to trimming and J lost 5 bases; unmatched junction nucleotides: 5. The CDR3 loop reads CAIRGTGFDQPQHF. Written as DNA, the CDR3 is TGTGCCATCAGGGGGACAGGGTTCGATCAGCCCCAGCATTTT.

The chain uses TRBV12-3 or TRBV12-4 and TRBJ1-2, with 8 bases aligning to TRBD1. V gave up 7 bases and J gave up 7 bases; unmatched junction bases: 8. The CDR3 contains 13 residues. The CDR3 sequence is CASNPTGAVGYTF. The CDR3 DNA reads TGTGCCAGCAATCCGACAGGGGCGGTTGGCTACACCTTC.

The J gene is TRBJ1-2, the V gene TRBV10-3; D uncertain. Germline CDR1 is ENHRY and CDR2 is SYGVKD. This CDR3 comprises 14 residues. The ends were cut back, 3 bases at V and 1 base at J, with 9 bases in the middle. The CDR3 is CAISDLVVNYGYTF. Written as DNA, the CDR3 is TGTGCCATCAGTGATCTAGTAGTTAACTATGGCTACACCTTC.

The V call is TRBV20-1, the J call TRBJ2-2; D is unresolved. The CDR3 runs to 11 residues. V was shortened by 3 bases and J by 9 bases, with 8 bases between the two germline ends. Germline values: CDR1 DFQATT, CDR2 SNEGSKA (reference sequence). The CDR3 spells CSASSGRELFF. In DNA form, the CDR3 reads TGCAGTGCTAGCAGTGGCCGGGAGCTGTTTTTT.

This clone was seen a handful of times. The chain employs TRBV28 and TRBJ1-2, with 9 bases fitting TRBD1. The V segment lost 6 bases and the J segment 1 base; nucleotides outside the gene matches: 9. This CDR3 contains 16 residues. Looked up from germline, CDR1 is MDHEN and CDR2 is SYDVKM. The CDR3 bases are TGTGCCAGCAGGCCTCTGCGGGACAGGGTTAACTATGGCTACACCTTC. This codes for CASRPLRDRVNYGYTF.

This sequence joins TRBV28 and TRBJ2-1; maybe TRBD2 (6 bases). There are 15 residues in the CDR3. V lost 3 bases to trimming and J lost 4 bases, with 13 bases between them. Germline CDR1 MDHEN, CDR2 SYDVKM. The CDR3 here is CASSLGGGSYNEQFF. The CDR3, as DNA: TGTGCCAGCAGTTTGGGAGGTGGATCATACAATGAGCAGTTCTTC.

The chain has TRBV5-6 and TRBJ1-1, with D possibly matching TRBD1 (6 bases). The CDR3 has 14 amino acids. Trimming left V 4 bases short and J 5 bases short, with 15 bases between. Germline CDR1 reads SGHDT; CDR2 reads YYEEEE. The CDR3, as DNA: TGTGCCAGCAGCCCATTAGGGGGGGGGACTGAAGCTTTCTTT. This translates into CASSPLGGGTEAFF.

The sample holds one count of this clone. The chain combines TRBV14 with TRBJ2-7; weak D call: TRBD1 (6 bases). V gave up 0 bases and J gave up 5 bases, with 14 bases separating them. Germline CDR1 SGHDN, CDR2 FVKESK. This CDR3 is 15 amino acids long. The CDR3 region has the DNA TGTGCCAGCAGCCAAGAGCCCGACAGGATCGACGAGCAGTACTTC. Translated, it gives CASSQEPDRIDEQYF.

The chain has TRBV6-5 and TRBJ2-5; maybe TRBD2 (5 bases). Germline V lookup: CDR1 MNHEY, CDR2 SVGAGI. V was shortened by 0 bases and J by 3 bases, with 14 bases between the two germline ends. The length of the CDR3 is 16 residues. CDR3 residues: CASSYSPRVGEETQYF. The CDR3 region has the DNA TGTGCCAGCAGTTACTCGCCTCGGGTCGGGGAAGAGACCCAGTACTTC.